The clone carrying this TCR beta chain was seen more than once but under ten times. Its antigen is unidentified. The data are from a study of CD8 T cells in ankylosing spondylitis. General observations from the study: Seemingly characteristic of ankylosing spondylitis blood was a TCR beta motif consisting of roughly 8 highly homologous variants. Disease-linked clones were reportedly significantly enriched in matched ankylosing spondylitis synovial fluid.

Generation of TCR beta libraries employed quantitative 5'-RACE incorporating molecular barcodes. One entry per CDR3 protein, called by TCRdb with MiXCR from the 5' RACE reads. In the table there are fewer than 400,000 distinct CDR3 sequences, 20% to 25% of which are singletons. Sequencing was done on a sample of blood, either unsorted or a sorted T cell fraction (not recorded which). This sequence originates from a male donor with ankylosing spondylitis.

In DNA, the CDR3 is TGTGCCAGCAGTGAATTGGCTAGCCTAAGGGAGACCCAGTACTTC. This encodes CASSELASLRETQYF. V usage is TRBV12-3 or TRBV12-4 and J usage is TRBJ2-5, with a tentative D call TRBD2 (5 bases). Trimming left V 5 bases short and J 5 bases short, with 18 bases between. This CDR3 has 15 residues.